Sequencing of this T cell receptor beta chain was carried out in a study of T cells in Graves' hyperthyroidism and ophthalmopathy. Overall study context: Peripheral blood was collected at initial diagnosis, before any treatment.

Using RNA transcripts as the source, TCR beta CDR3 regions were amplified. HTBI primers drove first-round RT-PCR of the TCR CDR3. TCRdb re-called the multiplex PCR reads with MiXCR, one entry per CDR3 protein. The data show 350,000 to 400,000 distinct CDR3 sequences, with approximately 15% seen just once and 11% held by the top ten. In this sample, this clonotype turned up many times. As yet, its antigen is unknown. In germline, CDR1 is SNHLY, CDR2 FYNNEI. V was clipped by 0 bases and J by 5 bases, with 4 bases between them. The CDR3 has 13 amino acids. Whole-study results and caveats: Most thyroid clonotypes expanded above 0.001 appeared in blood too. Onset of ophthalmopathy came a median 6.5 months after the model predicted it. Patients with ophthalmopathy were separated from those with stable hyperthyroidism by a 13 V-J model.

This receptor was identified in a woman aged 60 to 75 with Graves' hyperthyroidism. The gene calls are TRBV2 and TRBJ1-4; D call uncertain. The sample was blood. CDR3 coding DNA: TGTGCCAGCAGTGAAGCACTGAATGAAAAACTGTTTTTT. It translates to CASSEALNEKLFF.